Each of the 25 T cell receptor beta chains below was sequenced from the same sample in a study of cytomegalovirus exposure and HLA in healthy donors (dated by TCRdb to the late 2010s). Library construction relied on the immunoSEQ multiplex PCR assay. The multiplex PCR relied on a mix of 60 forward primers for TCR Vbeta segments and 13 reverse primers for TCR Jbeta segments. This immuneACCESS table, as held by TCRdb, lists in-frame sequences with V and J called but not all clones. Of the missing ones, under half trace to an unresolved V gene in checked studies; the others have no known cause. This sample lists about 120,000 clones; roughly 82% were detected once. Around 3.9% of the sample goes to the ten largest clones. Material for sequencing was PBMCs. The receptors originated from a human donor in good health.

The V gene is TRBV9, the J gene TRBJ2-7; the D gene is possibly TRBD1 (5 bases). There are 12 residues in the CDR3. Germline V gene sequence: CDR1 SGDLS, CDR2 YYNGEE. V was trimmed by 3 bases and J by 4 bases, leaving 8 bases between them. DNA of the CDR3: TGTGCCAGCAGCGGCCAGGGTTACGAGCAGTACTTC. Translation: CASSGQGYEQYF.

The chain carries TRBV28 and TRBJ1-1; tentatively, D is TRBD1 (5 bases). V shed 2 bases and J shed 1 base, with 8 bases lying between them. The CDR3 has 14 amino acids. The V gene's germline CDR1 is MDHEN and CDR2 SYDVKM. DNA of the CDR3: TGTGCCAGCAGTTTACAGGGAAGGAACACTGAAGCTTTCTTT. Protein sequence: CASSLQGRNTEAFF. Full variable domain (missing parts from reference TRBV28 and TRBJ1-1): DVKVTQSSRYLVKRTGEKVFLECVQDMDHENMFWYRQDPGLGLRLIYFSYDVKMKEKGDIPEGYSVSREKKERFSLILESASTNQTSMYLCASSLQGRNTEAFFGQGTRLTVV.

V gene TRBV28 combines with J gene TRBJ2-3, with 10 bases lining up with TRBD2. V lost 5 bases and J lost 6; bases outside the gene matches: 8. The CDR3 length is 15 residues. Germline V gives CDR1 MDHEN, CDR2 SYDVKM. The CDR3 sequence is CASSRSSGSVDTQYF. CDR3 sequence (DNA): TGTGCCAGCAGTCGTTCTAGCGGGAGTGTTGATACGCAGTATTTT.

The V gene is TRBV19, the J gene TRBJ2-7; 11 nucleotides line up with TRBD2. After removal of 7 bases from V and 0 bases from J, the junction contained 5 bases not matched to a gene. This CDR3 contains 15 residues. Germline lookup yields CDR1 LNHDA and CDR2 SQIVND (reference sequence). CDR3 protein: CASTPGLAASYEQYF. CDR3 DNA: TGTGCCAGTACCCCGGGACTAGCGGCCTCCTACGAGCAGTACTTC.

The chain links TRBV7-2 to TRBJ2-7; a weak D match, TRBD1 (6 bases). The germline CDR1 and CDR2 sequences are SGHTA and FQGNSA. There are 14 residues in the CDR3. The germline V and J ends were trimmed by 6 bases and 4 bases, with 16 bases remaining between them. In DNA form, the CDR3 reads TGTGCCAGCAGTCCGACAGGCTCCTATTACGAGCAGTACTTC. Encoded protein: CASSPTGSYYEQYF.

The chain couples TRBV6-6 to TRBJ1-2, with D unclear. This CDR3 contains 13 residues. The V end lost 2 bases, the J end lost 8 bases, and 12 bases lay between the germline ends. The V gene's germline CDR1 is MNHNY and CDR2 SVGAGI (reference sequence). The CDR3 loop reads CASSYSGVGGYTF. DNA of the CDR3: TGTGCCAGCAGTTACAGCGGAGTGGGCGGCTACACCTTC.

The CDR3 bases are TGCAGCGTTGAAGATAGGGGCCAGAGCGGCTACACCTTC. It translates to CSVEDRGQSGYTF. The chain combines TRBV29-1 with TRBJ1-2, with TRBD1 as a possible D gene (5 bases). The V and J ends lost 0 bases and 8 bases respectively, with 13 bases between them. The CDR3 consists of 13 residues. From germline, CDR1 is SQVTM and CDR2 ANQGSEA. The full variable domain, completed using reference TRBV29-1 and TRBJ1-2, is SAVISQKPSRDICQRGTSLTIQCQVDSQVTMMFWYRQQPGQSLTLIATANQGSEATYESGFVIDKFPISRPNLTFSTLTVSNMSPEDSSIYLCSVEDRGQSGYTFGSGTRLTVV.

This rearrangement joins TRBV11-2 to TRBJ2-3; 7 bases map to TRBD2. The V gene's germline CDR1 is SGHAT and CDR2 FQNNGV. Trimming removed 8 bases from V and 2 bases from J; junction bases left unmatched: 4. There are 13 residues in the CDR3. The CDR3 nucleotides read TGTGCCAGCGGCCGGGACTACACAGATACGCAGTATTTT. Its translation: CASGRDYTDTQYF.

The chain combines TRBV7-2 with TRBJ2-7; the match to TRBD1 covers 9 bases. V dropped 4 bases and J dropped 5; count of bases not matched to a gene: 9. CDR1 and CDR2 from the germline V gene are SGHTA and FQGNSA. The CDR3 is 15 residues long. The CDR3 DNA is TGTGCCAGCAGCTACGGTCGGACAGGGGTCCACGAGCAGTACTTC. Amino acids: CASSYGRTGVHEQYF.

This chain joins TRBV30 and TRBJ2-1; 7 bases align to TRBD2. The CDR3 extends over 16 amino acids. Looked up from germline, CDR1 is GTSNPN and CDR2 is SVGIG (reference sequence). J gave up 6 bases and V 2 bases, and 13 bases lay outside the gene matches. The CDR3 DNA reads TGTGCCTGGAGTATTACTAGCGAGAGGGCCGGCAATGAGCAGTTCTTC. It encodes CAWSITSERAGNEQFF.

V usage is TRBV6-1 and J usage is TRBJ2-2; TRBD1 matches at 8 bases. Germline CDR1 and CDR2: MNHNS and SASEGT. This CDR3 comprises 14 residues. J gave up 7 bases and V 7 bases, and 8 bases lay outside the gene matches. The CDR3 loop reads CASTKDRGGGELFF. The DNA of the CDR3 is TGTGCCAGCACCAAAGACAGGGGTGGCGGGGAGCTGTTTTTT.

J is TRBJ1-2 and V is TRBV21-1. TRBV21-1 is termed a pseudogene. This CDR3 is 15 amino acids long. The CDR3 loop reads CASSKDRGGNYGYTF. The CDR3 DNA reads as TGTGCCAGCAGCAAAGACCGGGGTGGGAACTATGGCTACACCTTC.

The gene calls are TRBV11-3 and TRBJ1-2; weak D call: TRBD1 (6 bases). Trimming took off 2 bases at V and 4 bases at J, with 11 bases between the two ends. The CDR3 extends over 14 amino acids. Germline V lookup: CDR1 SGHNT, CDR2 YENEEA. In DNA form, the CDR3 reads TGTGCCAGCAGCTTAACAGGGCAGGTCTATGGCTACACCTTC. As protein: CASSLTGQVYGYTF.

This CDR3 reads CASSNKGNEQFF. CDR3 in DNA: TGCGCCAGCAGCAACAAGGGGAATGAGCAGTTCTTC. This chain uses TRBV5-1 with TRBJ2-1; TRBD1 is a possible D gene (5 bases). The CDR3 extends over 12 amino acids. Germline V gene data show CDR1 as SGHRS and CDR2 as YFSETQ. V gave up 4 bases and J gave up 7 bases, with 9 bases separating them.

This chain uses TRBV7-8 with TRBJ2-3; the match to TRBD1 covers 9 bases. Germline CDR1 reads SGHVS; CDR2 reads FQNEAQ. After removal of 5 bases from V and 1 base from J, the junction contained 1 base not matched to a gene. The CDR3 has 14 residues. The CDR3 protein is CASSRDRGTDTQYF. The DNA of the CDR3 is TGTGCCAGCAGCCGGGACAGGGGCACAGATACGCAGTATTTT.

In this sample, this clone turned up a few times. The genes are TRBV13 and TRBJ2-7, with 9 bases matching TRBD1. The CDR3 has 15 residues. Germline CDR1 is PRHDT and CDR2 is FYEKMQ (reference sequence). Germline trimming cut 5 bases from V and 9 bases from J; bases unmatched to any gene: 14. The CDR3 DNA reads TGTGCCAGCAGCCCATGGGACAGGGACGTATGGGGGCAGTACTTC. Translation: CASSPWDRDVWGQYF.

This rearrangement joins TRBV10-3 to TRBJ2-1, with TRBD1 matching 12 bases. Germline CDR1 reads ENHRY; CDR2 reads SYGVKD. The J segment lost 7 bases and the V segment lost 3 bases, leaving 7 bases of the junction unmatched. The CDR3 spans 16 residues. The CDR3 sequence is CAISDPGQGAGNEQFF. The CDR3 nucleotides are TGTGCCATCAGTGATCCGGGACAGGGGGCGGGGAATGAGCAGTTCTTC.

CDR3 protein: CASNPGGVSYNEQFF. The CDR3, as DNA: TGCGCCAGCAACCCTGGCGGTGTCTCCTACAATGAGCAGTTCTTC. The rearrangement uses TRBV5-1 and TRBJ2-1; D call uncertain. CDR3 length: 15 amino acids. Trimming cost V 6 bases and J 0 bases, with 13 bases left between them. Germline CDR1 is SGHRS and CDR2 is YFSETQ.

This chain links TRBV14 with TRBJ2-5; unclear D gene. V was clipped by 1 base and J by 7 bases, with 7 bases between them. Germline lookup yields CDR1 SGHDN and CDR2 FVKESK. The CDR3 consists of 12 residues. The CDR3: CASSQARGTQYF. Here the CDR3 DNA reads TGTGCCAGCAGCCAAGCCAGAGGGACCCAGTACTTC.

This clone is a singleton in its sample. The chain recombines TRBV11-3 with TRBJ2-3; 16 nucleotides match TRBD2. There are 18 residues in the CDR3. V lost 4 bases and J lost 1; bases outside the gene matches: 5. Germline V lookup: CDR1 SGHNT, CDR2 YENEEA. CDR3 in amino acids: CASSSPGLAGGGTDTQYF. The DNA for the CDR3 is TGTGCCAGCAGCTCACCGGGACTAGCGGGAGGGGGCACAGATACGCAGTATTTT.

This sequence joins TRBV27 and TRBJ2-7; TRBD1 matches at 7 bases. The CDR3 is 17 amino acids. CDR1 and CDR2 from the germline V gene are MNHEY and SMNVEV (reference sequence). With V trimmed by 5 bases and J by 2 bases, 15 bases remained unmatched. Here the CDR3 reads CASSTQVWDSVPYEQYF. CDR3 nucleotide sequence: TGTGCCAGCAGTACCCAAGTTTGGGACAGCGTACCCTACGAGCAGTACTTC.

This clone was picked up one time. The rearrangement links TRBV5-1 to TRBJ2-7; tentative D call: TRBD2 (5 bases). V lost 0 bases, J lost 3 bases, and 16 bases lay in between. The CDR3 is 16 amino acids. Germline V gene lookup returns CDR1 SGHRS and CDR2 YFSETQ. Written as DNA, the CDR3 is TGCGCCAGCAGCTTGGCCCTAGGTCTAGGAGGCTACGAGCAGTACTTC. This sequence encodes CASSLALGLGGYEQYF.

The genes are TRBV5-8 and TRBJ2-5; weak D call: TRBD1 (7 bases). This CDR3 is built from 15 residues. V gave up 4 bases and J gave up 4 bases, with 17 bases separating them. Germline lookup yields CDR1 SGHTS and CDR2 YDEGEE. The CDR3 DNA is TGTGCCAGCAGCCTGGGGGGACAGCCAGGAGAGACCCAGTACTTC. Amino acid sequence: CASSLGGQPGETQYF. The whole variable domain, remainder taken from reference TRBV5-8 and TRBJ2-5, is EAGVTQSPTHLIKTRGQQATLRCSPISGHTSVYWYQQALGLGLQFLLWYDEGEERNRGNFPPRFSGRQFPNYSSELNVNALELEDSALYLCASSLGGQPGETQYFGPGTRLLVL.

The chain employs TRBV5-8 and TRBJ1-5; 11 bases are a match to TRBD1. From germline, CDR1 is SGHTS and CDR2 YDEGEE. V was clipped by 2 bases and J by 6 bases; unmatched bases: 4. The CDR3 runs to 15 residues. The CDR3 region is CASSFGQGAVQPQHF. The CDR3 coding sequence is TGTGCCAGCAGCTTTGGACAGGGGGCGGTTCAGCCCCAGCATTTT.

This rearrangement joins TRBV6-1 to TRBJ1-2, with 7 bases fitting TRBD1. J lost 8 bases, V lost 2 bases, and 11 bases had no gene match. CDR3 size: 15 residues. The germline gives CDR1 MNHNS, CDR2 SASEGT. The CDR3 DNA is TGTGCCAGCAGTGAATCCCCGACAGGGAATGAGGGCTACACCTTC. Its translation: CASSESPTGNEGYTF.